Listed below are T cell receptor beta chains from one sample, sequenced in a study of blood T cell repertoires in COVID-19. Sequencing used immunoSEQ multiplex PCR; TCRdb keeps in-frame clones, though not all of them. The table shows some 290,000 clones, with almost 90% occurring only once. The sequenced material came from peripheral blood. These receptors all stem from a woman aged 25 to 39 with COVID-19, enrolled during active disease. Each CDR3 is given with its conserved first and last residue. D genes are given only for firm matches. Not all rows give a size; the values are once, few, many and, for expanded clones, a class.

J gene | clone size | D gene | V gene | CDR3 DNA | CDR3 protein
TRBJ2-3 | - | - | TRBV5-1 | TGCGCCAGCAGCTTGGAAACTAGCCCAGTGACAGATACGCAGTATTTT | CASSLETSPVTDTQYF
TRBJ2-1 | - | TRBD2 | TRBV5-1 | TGCGCCAGCAGCTTAGGACTAGCGGCTGCGAGCTCCTACAATGAGCAGTTCTTC | CASSLGLAAASSYNEQFF
TRBJ1-1 | few | - | TRBV6-5 | TGTGCCAGCAGGCTGGGACACTCGGGCACTGAAGCTTTCTTT | CASRLGHSGTEAFF
TRBJ1-5 | - | - | TRBV7-2 | TGTGCCAGCAGCCCAATGGTAGCCTTCAATCAGCCCCAGCATTTT | CASSPMVAFNQPQHF
TRBJ1-4 | - | - | TRBV18 | TGTGCCAGCTCATCGGACAGCTCAAATGAAAAACTGTTTTTT | CASSSDSSNEKLFF
TRBJ2-1 | - | TRBD2 | TRBV4-2 | TGTGCCAGCAGCCAACCCCAGGGAGGGTGGGGACTTAATGAGCAGTTCTTC | CASSQPQGGWGLNEQFF
TRBJ2-2 | once | TRBD1 | TRBV4-1 | TGCGCCAGCAGCCATTCCGGGACAGGGCCCGGGGAGCTGTTTTTT | CASSHSGTGPGELFF
TRBJ2-5 | - | - | TRBV18 | TGTGCCAGCTCACCTCTAGAGGGGGAGCGGGAGACCCAGTACTTC | CASSPLEGERETQYF
TRBJ1-1 | - | - | TRBV6-5 | TGTGCCAGCAGCCGGACATCTTCCACTGAAGCTTTCTTT | CASSRTSSTEAFF
TRBJ1-1 | - | TRBD1 | TRBV5-1 | TGCGCCAGCAGCTTTGGGACAGGGAACACTGAAGCTTTCTTT | CASSFGTGNTEAFF
TRBJ2-7 | - | - | TRBV6-1 | TGTGCCAGCAGTGAAAGCCAGGGTGAGCAGTACTTC | CASSESQGEQYF
TRBJ2-7 | - | TRBD2 | TRBV4-3 | TGCGCTAGCAGCCAAGCGCGGGAGGGAGGGCAGTACTTC | CASSQAREGGQYF
TRBJ1-5 | - | TRBD1 | TRBV3-1/TRBV3-2 | TGTGCCAGCAGCCACGGACAGGGTGATCAGCCCCAGCATTTT | CASSHGQGDQPQHF
TRBJ2-7 | - | - | TRBV7-2 | TGTGCCAGCAGCCCTTTAGTTAGCTCCTACGAGCAGTACTTC | CASSPLVSSYEQYF
TRBJ1-5 | - | - | TRBV9 | TGTGCCAGCAGCCCCCGTCGGCCCCAGCATTTT | CASSPRRPQHF
TRBJ2-7 | - | TRBD2 | TRBV30 | TGTGCCTGGAGTCCATGGACTAGCGTGGGCAACGAGCAGTACTTC | CAWSPWTSVGNEQYF
TRBJ2-7 | - | - | TRBV7-6 | TGTGCCAGCAGCTTAGCCGGGGGAGCCTACGAGCAGTACTTC | CASSLAGGAYEQYF
TRBJ2-5 | - | TRBD2 | TRBV3-1/TRBV3-2 | TGTGCCAGCAGCCAAACTAGCGGAGCGGGAGGAGAGACCCAGTACTTC | CASSQTSGAGGETQYF
TRBJ1-2 | - | - | TRBV30 | TGTGCCTGGAGTCAGGGGCTCTATGGCTACACCTTC | CAWSQGLYGYTF
TRBJ1-1 | few | TRBD1 | TRBV28 | TGTGCCAGCAGTACGGGACAGCTGAACACTGAAGCTTTCTTT | CASSTGQLNTEAFF
TRBJ2-5 | - | - | TRBV5-1 | TGCGCCAGCAGCGAAGCCGGGACAAAAGAGACCCAGTACTTC | CASSEAGTKETQYF
TRBJ2-7 | - | TRBD1 | TRBV6-5 | TGTGCCAGCAGTTATGCCGGGACAGGCTTCTACGAGCAGTACTTC | CASSYAGTGFYEQYF
TRBJ1-3 | - | TRBD1 | TRBV18 | TGTGCCAGCTCACCTTCTCCGACAGGGAGACGCTCTGGAAACACCATATATTTT | CASSPSPTGRRSGNTIYF
TRBJ2-3 | - | TRBD2 | TRBV7-9 | TGTGCCAGCAGCCCAAGACTAGCGGGAGGCCGAGTAACAGATACGCAGTATTTT | CASSPRLAGGRVTDTQYF
TRBJ1-5 | - | - | TRBV6-2/TRBV6-3 | TGTGCCAGCAGTTACGGGGACATAAATCAGCCCCAGCATTTT | CASSYGDINQPQHF
TRBJ1-6 | - | - | TRBV4-3 | TGCGCCAGCAGCCTTAACAGGGCAAACTCACCCCTCCACTTT | CASSLNRANSPLHF
TRBJ1-1 | - | - | TRBV28 | TGTGCCAGCGCTCAACTCCAACCGGACACTGAAGCTTTCTTT | CASAQLQPDTEAFF
TRBJ2-6 | - | TRBD1 | TRBV7-3 | TGTGCCAGCAGTTCTACAGGGGTAGGTGGGGCCAACGTCCTGACTTTC | CASSSTGVGGANVLTF
TRBJ2-7 | - | TRBD1 | TRBV18 | TGTGCCAGCTCACCTTTGCCAGATACCGGGACAGGGTCCCACGAGCAGTACTTC | CASSPLPDTGTGSHEQYF
TRBJ1-6 | - | TRBD1 | TRBV6-5 | TGTGCCAGCAGTACACAGGGGGCAAATTCACCCCTCCACTTT | CASSTQGANSPLHF
TRBJ1-4 | - | TRBD1 | TRBV5-1 | TGCGCCAGCAGGGCCGGGACAGGTGAAAAACTGTTTTTT | CASRAGTGEKLFF
TRBJ2-1 | - | TRBD2 | TRBV30 | TGTGCCTGGAGTGTCGAGACTAGCGCGAGAAATGAGCAGTTCTTC | CAWSVETSARNEQFF
TRBJ2-1 | - | - | TRBV2 | TGTGCCAGCCTAAAGGAGGGAAATGAGCAGTTCTTC | CASLKEGNEQFF
TRBJ2-3 | - | TRBD2 | TRBV27 | TGTGCCAGCACTTCTAGCGGGAGGCCCAGCACAGATACGCAGTATTTT | CASTSSGRPSTDTQYF
TRBJ2-2 | - | - | TRBV27 | TGTGCCAGCCGGGCCGGGAGTGACACCGGGGAGCTGTTTTTT | CASRAGSDTGELFF